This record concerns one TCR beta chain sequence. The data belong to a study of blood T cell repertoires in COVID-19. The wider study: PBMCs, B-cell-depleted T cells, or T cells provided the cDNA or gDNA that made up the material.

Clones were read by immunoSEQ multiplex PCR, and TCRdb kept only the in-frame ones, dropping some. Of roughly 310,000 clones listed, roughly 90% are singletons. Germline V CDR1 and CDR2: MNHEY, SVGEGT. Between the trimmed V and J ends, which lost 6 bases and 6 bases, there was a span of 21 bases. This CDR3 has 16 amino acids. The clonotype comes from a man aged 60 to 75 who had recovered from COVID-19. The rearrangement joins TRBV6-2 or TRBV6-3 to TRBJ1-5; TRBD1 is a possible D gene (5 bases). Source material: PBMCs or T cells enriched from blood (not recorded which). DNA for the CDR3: TGTGCCAGCAGCAAAGGGGTTTCGTTTGGTTTTCAGCCCCAGCATTTT. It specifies CASSKGVSFGFQPQHF.